The TCR beta chain under discussion was sequenced for a study of monozygotic twins with inflammatory bowel disease. The CDR3 sequence is 13 residues long. Per germline, CDR1 DFQATT and CDR2 SNEGSKA (reference sequence). On this clonotype: Its specificity is unknown.

Study-level results: By inverse Simpson index, TCRbeta diversity was lower in IBD patients than in healthy co-twins.

Reprocessing the 5' RACE reads, TCRdb reports a single entry for every CDR3 protein and omits DNA. The listing contains some 450,000 distinct CDR3 sequences. The source material was blood. The V gene is TRBV20-1, the J gene TRBJ2-5. The receptor comes from a human donor with ulcerative colitis or Crohn's disease, or a healthy co-twin of an affected twin (not recorded which). The CDR3 protein is CSATESAGETQYF.